This entry concerns a single T cell receptor (beta chain). Antigen unknown. These data originate in a study of cytomegalovirus exposure and HLA in healthy donors. Study overall: Drawn from HLA-typed donors, tens of millions of unique TCRs were held in an early data release.

Study conclusions and caveats: In an earlier analysis, about 87% or about 30%: the productive usage of most TCR beta V segments. A highly shared variant cluster was judged a likely technical artifact. In a later analysis, productive TCRs from donors in an Asian-associated ancestry cluster reportedly carried fewer N-insertions than the cohort mean.

The PCR had 60 Vbeta and 13 Jbeta primers. Profiling relied on immunoSEQ multiplex PCR, and the TCRdb table lists in-frame clones only, not all of them. The data contain 130,000 to 150,000 clones, 76% of them singletons. Deletions cut 5 bases from V and 4 bases from J, with 10 bases between. The CDR3 totals 13 residues. Germline CDR1 and CDR2: SGHVS and FNYEAQ. The sequence was collected from a middle-aged woman in good health and CMV-seronegative. The sample consisted of PBMCs. This chain connects TRBV7-6 to TRBJ2-3; D gene uncertain. The CDR3 DNA sequence: TGTGCCAGCAGCCCCAATAGAGCAGATACGCAGTATTTT. Its protein is CASSPNRADTQYF.